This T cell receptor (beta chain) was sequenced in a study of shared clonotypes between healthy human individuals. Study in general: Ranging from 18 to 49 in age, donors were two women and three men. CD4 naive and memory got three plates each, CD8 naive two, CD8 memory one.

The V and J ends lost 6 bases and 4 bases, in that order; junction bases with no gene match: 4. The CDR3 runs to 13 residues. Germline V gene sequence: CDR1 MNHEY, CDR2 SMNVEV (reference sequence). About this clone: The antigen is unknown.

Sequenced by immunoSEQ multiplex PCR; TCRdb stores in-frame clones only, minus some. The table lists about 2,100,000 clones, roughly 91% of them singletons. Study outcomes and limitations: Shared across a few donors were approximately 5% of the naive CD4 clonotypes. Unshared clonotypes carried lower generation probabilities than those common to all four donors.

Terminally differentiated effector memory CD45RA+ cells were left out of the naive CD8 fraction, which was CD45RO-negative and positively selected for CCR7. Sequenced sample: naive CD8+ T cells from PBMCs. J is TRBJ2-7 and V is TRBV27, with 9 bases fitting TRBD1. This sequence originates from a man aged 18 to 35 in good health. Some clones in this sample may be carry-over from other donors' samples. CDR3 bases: TGTGCCAGCAGGGGACAGGGCAAATACGAGCAGTACTTC. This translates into CASRGQGKYEQYF.